These 14 T cell receptor beta chains were all obtained from the same sample, sequenced in a study of cytomegalovirus exposure and HLA in healthy donors. Amplification used 60 Vbeta primers and 13 Jbeta primers. Produced via immunoSEQ multiplex PCR; TCRdb's table is partial and in-frame only. This sample has 90,000 to 100,000 clones, with roughly 80% found just once. The sample consisted of PBMCs. Receptors originate from a woman in her sixties or seventies in good health and CMV-seronegative.

The genes are TRBV9 and TRBJ2-1; D possibly corresponds to TRBD1 (5 bases). V was shortened by 7 bases and J by 7 bases, with 15 bases between the two germline ends. Germline CDR1 SGDLS, CDR2 YYNGEE. This CDR3 has 13 residues. CDR3 sequence: CASALRKGNEQFF. The CDR3 bases are TGTGCCAGCGCGCTCAGAAAGGGGAATGAGCAGTTCTTC.

V is TRBV7-8 and J is TRBJ2-1; 9 nucleotides line up with TRBD2. The CDR3 is 14 amino acids. Trimming removed 5 bases from V and 8 bases from J; junction bases left unmatched: 7. CDR1 SGHVS and CDR2 FQNEAQ come from the germline V gene. CDR3 protein: CASSPIAGADEQFF. CDR3 bases: TGTGCCAGCAGCCCGATAGCGGGGGCTGATGAGCAGTTCTTC.

The table lists this clone with a count of one. This chain links TRBV7-2 with TRBJ1-1, with a possible D match to TRBD1 (6 bases). Germline loops: CDR1 SGHTA, CDR2 FQGNSA. Trimming stripped 1 base from V and 2 bases from J, with 11 bases between. The CDR3 has 15 residues. The CDR3 DNA follows: TGTGCCAGCAGCTTAGGACAGGCCCCAAACACTGAAGCTTTCTTT. As protein: CASSLGQAPNTEAFF.

The chain links TRBV13 to TRBJ2-7; TRBD1 agrees at 9 bases. With V trimmed by 6 bases and J by 2 bases, 14 bases remained unmatched. The CDR3 contains 17 residues. The V gene's germline CDR1 is PRHDT and CDR2 FYEKMQ (reference sequence). CDR3 in DNA: TGTGCCAGCAGTTCTAATCCCGGGACAGGGCTCCCCTACGAGCAGTACTTC. This sequence encodes CASSSNPGTGLPYEQYF.

The chain has TRBV7-8 and TRBJ2-3; TRBD2 agrees at 9 bases. J gave up 3 bases and V 5 bases, and 3 bases lay outside the gene matches. Per germline, CDR1 SGHVS and CDR2 FQNEAQ. There are 14 residues in the CDR3. CDR3 sequence: CASSDLAGTDTQYF. The CDR3 bases are TGTGCCAGCAGCGATCTAGCGGGGACAGATACGCAGTATTTT.

The chain combines TRBV9 with TRBJ2-5, with D perhaps TRBD2 (6 bases). The germline V gene has CDR1 SGDLS and CDR2 YYNGEE. Trimming took off 4 bases at V and 5 bases at J, with 9 bases between the two ends. This CDR3 spans 12 amino acids. The CDR3: CASSTREETQYF. The CDR3 coding sequence is TGTGCCAGCAGCACCCGGGAGGAGACCCAGTACTTC.

CDR3 in DNA: TGTGCCAGCAGCTTCGGCAGGGGGTCCTACGAGCAGTACTTC. This codes for CASSFGRGSYEQYF. The chain joins TRBV7-2 to TRBJ2-7; 7 nucleotides line up with TRBD1. In germline, CDR1 is SGHTA, CDR2 FQGNSA. The CDR3 totals 14 residues. J was trimmed by 1 base and V by 3 bases; bases with no gene match: 3.

The chain recombines TRBV6-6 with TRBJ2-2; TRBD1 matches 8 bases. V trimming: 5 bases; J trimming: 4 bases; junction bases outside the gene matches: 6. This CDR3 is 15 amino acids long. Per germline, CDR1 MNHNY and CDR2 SVGAGI (reference sequence). Written as DNA, the CDR3 is TGTGCCAGCAGTCGCCTGACAGGGGCCACCGGGGAGCTGTTTTTT. This sequence encodes CASSRLTGATGELFF.

The chain carries TRBV18 and TRBJ1-4; D perhaps matches TRBD1 (5 bases). Germline values: CDR1 KGHSH, CDR2 LQKENI. Trimming removed 3 bases from V and 11 bases from J, with 10 bases in between. The CDR3 extends over 12 amino acids. Written as DNA, the CDR3 is TGTGCCAGCTCACCCCTTGGGGGGAAACTGTTTTTT. It translates to CASSPLGGKLFF.

This sequence joins TRBV18 and TRBJ2-5; D is ambiguous. The CDR3 extends over 13 amino acids. Germline values: CDR1 KGHSH, CDR2 LQKENI. The ends were cut back, 2 bases at V and 2 bases at J, with 6 bases in the middle. DNA of the CDR3: TGTGCCAGCTCACCATCCCCTCAAGAGACCCAGTACTTC. Residues: CASSPSPQETQYF.

The V gene is TRBV28, the J gene TRBJ2-1; 13 positions match TRBD2. J lost 8 bases, V lost 4 bases, and 8 bases had no gene match. CDR1 and CDR2 (germline): MDHEN, SYDVKM. The CDR3 consists of 16 residues. CDR3 in amino acids: CASSSGLAGEVDEQFF. For the CDR3, the DNA is TGTGCCAGCAGTTCTGGACTAGCGGGAGAGGTAGATGAGCAGTTCTTC.

This chain uses TRBV13 with TRBJ1-2; TRBD1 matches at 9 bases. The length of the CDR3 is 14 residues. V shed 5 bases, J shed 6 bases, and the junction held 7 bases outside the gene matches. CDR1 is PRHDT and CDR2 is FYEKMQ in the germline V gene (reference sequence). The CDR3 coding sequence is TGTGCCAGCAGCCCCGACAGGGGGAATAATGGCTACACCTTC. It is translated as CASSPDRGNNGYTF. Filled out from reference TRBV13 and TRBJ1-2, the complete variable domain reads AAGVIQSPRHLIKEKRETATLKCYPIPRHDTVYWYQQGPGQDPQFLISFYEKMQSDKGSIPDRFSAQQFSDYHSELNMSSLELGDSALYFCASSPDRGNNGYTFGSGTRLTVV.

The chain has TRBV27 and TRBJ2-2; D gene uncertain. The ends were cut back, 2 bases at V and 0 bases at J, with 13 bases in the middle. The CDR3 is 17 residues long. Germline V gene lookup returns CDR1 MNHEY and CDR2 SMNVEV (reference sequence). CDR3 residues: CASSLSYLSSNTGELFF. For the CDR3, the DNA is TGTGCCAGCAGTTTAAGCTACTTATCCTCGAACACCGGGGAGCTGTTTTTT.

The chain couples TRBV28 to TRBJ2-7; TRBD2 matches 11 bases. V shed 6 bases, J shed 4 bases, and the junction held 5 bases outside the gene matches. This CDR3 has 14 residues. In germline, CDR1 is MDHEN, CDR2 SYDVKM. This chain's CDR3 is CASRSGTSGYEQYF. CDR3 DNA sequence: TGTGCCAGCAGATCCGGGACTAGCGGTTACGAGCAGTACTTC.